This T cell receptor (beta chain) originates from a study of T cell repertoires in cytomegalovirus infection (dated by TCRdb to between 2017 and 2020). As for the study more broadly: Donor HLA type was relevant to the analysis, as public TCR beta signatures indicated carriage of CMV infection together with the matching HLA type. Paper-wide results and their limitations: The ex vivo response was dominated by HLA-C-restricted CMV-specific TCR beta clonotypes, which also provided the single most frequent clonotype in two of eight donors. In both this cohort and an independent cohort of some 370 donors, the cumulative frequency of public TCR beta family members distinguished carriers of CMV infection plus the relevant HLA type.

This clonotype showed up just a few times. This clone's antigen is unknown. No qualities accompany the bases; no much larger clone lies one base away. The sequencer listed for this sample is Illumina HiSeq 1500. TCRdb trimmed the raw reads at Q25, called clones with MiXCR and kept productive beta chains. Each entry merges the rows of one CDR3 protein and shows their most common DNA and genes. For this sample there are some 400,000 distinct CDR3 sequences; 31% appear just once. Roughly an eighth of the sample is held by the ten biggest clonotypes. CDR1 and CDR2 were assigned from the germline V gene as MNHNS and SASEGT. The CDR3, from cysteine to phenylalanine, totals 10 residues. Only CDR3 DNA remains: 30 bases, in frame from the first base.

The sequenced sample consisted of PBMCs. The sequence is built from TRBV6-1 and TRBJ1-6; the D gene cannot be resolved reliably. This receptor was taken from a human donor in good health (CMV status not recorded). Some clones in this sample may be carry-over from other donors' samples. The CDR3: CAPRGSPLHF. The DNA reads as follows: TGTGCACCCCGGGGATCACCCCTCCACTTT.